One sample yielded the 28 T cell receptor beta chains listed below, sequenced in a study of cytomegalovirus exposure and HLA in healthy donors. The method was immunoSEQ multiplex PCR; TCRdb's version includes in-frame clones alone and lacks a portion of them. Among about 120,000 clones listed, about 85% were seen once. Sequenced material: PBMCs. The receptors shown here come from a woman aged 30 to 39 in good health and CMV-seronegative.

V usage is TRBV27 and J usage is TRBJ2-7; 7 nucleotides agree with TRBD2. The germline gives CDR1 MNHEY, CDR2 SMNVEV (reference sequence). With V trimmed by 10 bases and J by 3 bases, 9 bases remained unmatched. The CDR3 is 13 amino acids. CDR3 amino acids: CATWRASGYEQYF. The CDR3 coding sequence is TGTGCCACCTGGCGGGCTAGCGGCTACGAGCAGTACTTC.

J is TRBJ1-4 and V is TRBV7-9; 9 bases agree with TRBD1. Trimming took 5 bases from V and 3 from J; bases not matched to a gene: 1. Germline CDR1 SEHNR, CDR2 FQNEAQ (reference sequence). The CDR3 totals 14 residues. CDR3 sequence: CASSRTGANEKLFF. The CDR3 DNA follows: TGTGCCAGCAGCCGGACAGGGGCTAATGAAAAACTGTTTTTT.

The genes are TRBV18 and TRBJ1-1; 9 bases map to TRBD1. The CDR3 is 15 residues long. V was pared by 2 bases and J by 5 bases, with 6 bases of the junction left unmatched. Germline values: CDR1 KGHSH, CDR2 LQKENI. The CDR3 is CASSPFSGTGTEAFF. The CDR3 region has the DNA TGTGCCAGCTCACCATTTAGCGGGACAGGGACTGAAGCTTTCTTT.

In this sample, this clone turned up once. The V and J genes are TRBV5-1 and TRBJ2-1; D call uncertain. V lost 0 bases, J lost 0 bases, and 10 bases lay in between. The CDR3 is 16 residues long. The germline V gene has CDR1 SGHRS and CDR2 YFSETQ. CDR3: CASSLETRSSYNEQFF. The CDR3 nucleotides read TGCGCCAGCAGCTTGGAGACTCGTTCCTCCTACAATGAGCAGTTCTTC.

This chain connects TRBV5-1 to TRBJ2-7; possibly TRBD2 for D (5 bases). From germline, CDR1 is SGHRS and CDR2 YFSETQ. Between the trimmed V and J ends, which lost 2 bases and 1 base, there was a span of 13 bases. The CDR3 totals 15 residues. CDR3 bases: TGCGCCAGCAGCTTAAATAGCGCAGCTTCCTACGAGCAGTACTTC. It yields the protein CASSLNSAASYEQYF.

The chain has TRBV7-2 and TRBJ2-3; 10 bases agree with TRBD2. The CDR3 has 15 amino acids. Germline V gene lookup returns CDR1 SGHTA and CDR2 FQGNSA. The junction had 5 bases not matched to a gene; V was cut back by 4 bases and J by 4 bases. For the CDR3, the DNA is TGTGCCAGCAGCTACCTCGGACTAGCGGCAGATACGCAGTATTTT. This translates into CASSYLGLAADTQYF.

J is TRBJ2-1 and V is TRBV27; 7 nucleotides agree with TRBD2. The V and J ends lost 9 bases and 5 bases, in that order; junction bases with no gene match: 7. Germline assignment: CDR1 MNHEY and CDR2 SMNVEV (reference sequence). There are 13 residues in the CDR3. The CDR3 region has the DNA TGTGCCAGTAGGAGGACTAGGAACAATGAGCAGTTCTTC. Translated, it gives CASRRTRNNEQFF.

CDR3 nucleotides: TGTGCCATCAGAGACGGGACAGGGATGAACACTGAAGCTTTCTTT. It is translated as CAIRDGTGMNTEAFF. This rearrangement joins TRBV10-3 to TRBJ1-1, with TRBD1 matching over 9 bases. Germline CDR1 ENHRY, CDR2 SYGVKD. The CDR3 spans 15 residues. The V gene end was trimmed by 6 bases and the J gene end by 0 bases; junction bases not matched to a gene: 5.

The CDR3 region has the DNA TGTGCCAGCAGCTTAATAGCAGGGGGCGACTATGGCTACACCTTC. Protein sequence: CASSLIAGGDYGYTF. The rearrangement joins TRBV7-6 to TRBJ1-2, with 8 bases fitting TRBD1. From germline, CDR1 is SGHVS and CDR2 FNYEAQ. Trimming cost V 2 bases and J 3 bases; bases outside gene matches: 5. The CDR3 spans 15 residues. Complete variable domain (other parts from reference TRBV7-6 and TRBJ1-2): GAGVSQSPRYKVTKRGQDVALRCDPISGHVSLYWYRQALGQGPEFLTYFNYEAQQDKSGLPNDRFSAERPEGSISTLTIQRTEQRDSAMYRCASSLIAGGDYGYTFGSGTRLTVV.

This clone was detected only a few times. This chain joins TRBV9 and TRBJ2-5, with TRBD2 as a possible D gene (5 bases). V gave up 4 bases and J gave up 2 bases, with 15 bases separating them. The CDR3 extends over 15 amino acids. Germline CDR1 reads SGDLS; CDR2 reads YYNGEE. The CDR3: CASSPYSAGQETQYF. The CDR3, as DNA: TGTGCCAGCAGCCCATATAGTGCGGGTCAAGAGACCCAGTACTTC.

The chain employs TRBV15 and TRBJ1-5; the match to TRBD1 covers 10 bases. From germline, CDR1 is LNHNV and CDR2 YYDKDF (reference sequence). V trimming: 3 bases; J trimming: 6 bases; junction bases outside the gene matches: 14. This CDR3 is 18 amino acids long. The CDR3 loop is CATSSALTGTGVPQPQHF. CDR3 DNA: TGTGCCACCAGCAGTGCCCTCACCGGGACAGGGGTCCCTCAGCCCCAGCATTTT.

V and J are TRBV18 and TRBJ2-2; 8 bases fit TRBD2. The J segment lost 1 base and the V segment lost 3 bases, leaving 7 bases of the junction unmatched. The CDR3 is made up of 17 amino acids. CDR1 is KGHSH, CDR2 LQKENI, per germline. CDR3 in DNA: TGTGCCAGCTCACCGGAACGGGGGGGCCAGAACACCGGGGAGCTGTTTTTT. Protein product: CASSPERGGQNTGELFF.

This sequence joins TRBV30 and TRBJ2-1, with 11 nucleotides matching TRBD2. This CDR3 is built from 15 residues. Germline CDR1 reads GTSNPN; CDR2 reads SVGIG (reference sequence). V shed 8 bases and J 1 base; nucleotides not matched to a gene: 7. The CDR3 coding sequence is TGTGCCATTAGCGGGGGGGCCTGGTCCTACAATGAGCAGTTCTTC. It codes for CAISGGAWSYNEQFF.

The chain recombines TRBV13 with TRBJ1-1, with 8 bases identical to TRBD1. J lost 1 base, V lost 5 bases, and 3 bases had no gene match. The CDR3 runs 14 residues. Germline CDR1 PRHDT, CDR2 FYEKMQ (reference sequence). For the CDR3, the DNA is TGTGCCAGCAGCCCCGGGACAGGGAACACTGAAGCTTTCTTT. As protein: CASSPGTGNTEAFF.

V gene TRBV27 combines with J gene TRBJ2-1; tentative D call: TRBD2 (6 bases). The CDR3 covers 16 residues. CDR1 and CDR2 from the germline V gene are MNHEY and SMNVEV (reference sequence). The V and J ends lost 4 bases and 3 bases respectively, with 16 bases between them. The CDR3 DNA reads as TGTGCCAGCAGTTCTGCCGGGGACTTTCTCTACAATGAGCAGTTCTTC. It is translated as CASSSAGDFLYNEQFF.

The chain has TRBV5-4 and TRBJ1-5, with a tentative D call TRBD1 (5 bases). V was trimmed by 1 base and J by 1 base, leaving 6 bases between them. The CDR3 covers 14 residues. Germline-derived CDR1 and CDR2 are SGHNT and YYREEE (reference sequence). CDR3 sequence (DNA): TGTGCCAGCAGCTTGAGGGGCAGCAATCAGCCCCAGCATTTT. Protein product: CASSLRGSNQPQHF.

V gene TRBV5-4 combines with J gene TRBJ2-7; 10 nucleotides line up with TRBD2. The J segment lost 5 bases and the V segment lost 1 base, leaving 6 bases of the junction unmatched. Germline-derived CDR1 and CDR2 are SGHNT and YYREEE (reference sequence). The CDR3 covers 15 residues. For the CDR3, the DNA is TGTGCCAGCAGCTTGAGGGCTAGCGGGGGTGACGAGCAGTACTTC. This encodes CASSLRASGGDEQYF.

The chain recombines TRBV11-2 with TRBJ2-7; 8 bases map to TRBD2. Germline CDR1 and CDR2: SGHAT and FQNNGV. V shed 5 bases and J 4 bases; nucleotides not matched to a gene: 22. CDR3 length: 19 amino acids. CDR3 nucleotides: TGTGCCAGCAGCCCCGGCCTTGCGGGGGGACCCCCCCTTCCTTACGAGCAGTACTTC. It specifies CASSPGLAGGPPLPYEQYF.

The rearrangement links TRBV4-2 to TRBJ1-2, with D possibly matching TRBD1 (6 bases). Trimming took 5 bases from V and 3 from J, leaving 13 bases between them. CDR3 length equals 14 residues. Looked up from germline, CDR1 is LGHNA and CDR2 is YNFKEQ. The DNA of the CDR3 is TGTGCCAGCAGCGCTGGCGGGGGCGACTATGGCTACACCTTC. Protein: CASSAGGGDYGYTF.

This chain uses TRBV6-6 with TRBJ1-1, with D possibly being TRBD1 (6 bases). This CDR3 has 16 amino acids. Deletions cut 5 bases from V and 1 base from J, with 17 bases between. CDR1 and CDR2 from the germline V gene are MNHNY and SVGAGI (reference sequence). CDR3 sequence: CASSREEGVKNTEAFF. In DNA, the CDR3 is TGTGCCAGCAGTAGGGAAGAGGGGGTTAAGAACACTGAAGCTTTCTTT.

V gene TRBV5-4 combines with J gene TRBJ2-5, with D tentatively TRBD2 (6 bases). Per germline, CDR1 SGHNT and CDR2 YYREEE (reference sequence). The CDR3 contains 16 residues. V lost 3 bases and J 5 bases, leaving 20 bases between the germline ends. The CDR3 DNA reads TGTGCCAGCAGCTGGGCTGTCGCCGGGGGTGGGGAGACCCAGTACTTC. It translates to CASSWAVAGGGETQYF.

The rearrangement joins TRBV16 to TRBJ1-5; TRBD1 is a possible D gene (5 bases). The CDR3 extends over 15 amino acids. Germline CDR1 reads KGHSY; CDR2 reads FQNENV. V lost 5 bases, J lost 5 bases, and 16 bases lay in between. The DNA of the CDR3 is TGTGCCAGCAGCTCAAGGGAGGACACTCATCAGCCCCAGCATTTT. Protein product: CASSSREDTHQPQHF.

This clone was detected only a few times. The V call is TRBV14, the J call TRBJ1-1; the D gene is possibly TRBD1 (6 bases). Germline CDR1 reads SGHDN; CDR2 reads FVKESK. There are 15 residues in the CDR3. The V end lost 5 bases, the J end lost 1 base, and 14 bases lay between the germline ends. The DNA of the CDR3 is TGTGCCAGCAGCGTTACAGGGATGCGGAACACTGAAGCTTTCTTT. Its translation is CASSVTGMRNTEAFF.

About this clone itself: One junction end disagrees with the germline gene, perhaps due to a read error. This chain uses TRBV2 with TRBJ1-2, with TRBD1 as a possible D gene (6 bases). Germline V gene lookup returns CDR1 SNHLY and CDR2 FYNNEI. The CDR3 is made up of 14 amino acids. The CDR3 spells CASRPRGPNYGYTF. The CDR3 DNA reads as TGTGCCAGCAGACCCAGGGGTCCGAACTACGGCTACACCTTC.

For this clone: This sample also contains other DNA sequences that code for the same CDR3. The chain recombines TRBV19 with TRBJ2-2; 8 bases line up with TRBD1. This CDR3 comprises 15 residues. Unmatched junction bases numbered 1, after V lost 4 bases and J lost 0 bases. In germline, CDR1 is LNHDA, CDR2 SQIVND (reference sequence). The CDR3 is CASSKDRANTGELFF. The CDR3, as DNA: TGTGCCAGTAGTAAGGACAGGGCGAACACCGGGGAGCTGTTTTTT.

The chain employs TRBV18 and TRBJ1-6; D may be TRBD1 (6 bases). Per the germline V gene, CDR1 is KGHSH and CDR2 is LQKENI. With 4 bases removed from V and 9 bases from J, the gap between germline ends came to 7 bases. CDR3 length: 12 amino acids. The CDR3 loop is CASSLQGSPLHF. CDR3 in DNA: TGTGCCAGCTCACTACAGGGTTCACCCCTCCACTTT. Drawing the rest from reference TRBV18 and TRBJ1-6, the complete variable domain is NAGVMQNPRHLVRRRGQEARLRCSPMKGHSHVYWYRQLPEEGLKFMVYLQKENIIDESGMPKERFSAEFPKEGPSILRIQQVVRGDSAAYFCASSLQGSPLHFGNGTRLTVT.

CDR3 nucleotides: TGTGCCAGCAGCTACGGGACAGGAGAAAGCTATGGCTACACCTTC. Amino acids: CASSYGTGESYGYTF. The chain couples TRBV6-5 to TRBJ1-2; 8 bases map to TRBD1. Germline CDR1 reads MNHEY; CDR2 reads SVGAGI. V lost 6 bases to trimming and J lost 4 bases; unmatched junction nucleotides: 10. The CDR3 spans 15 residues.

This chain joins TRBV19 and TRBJ2-3, with 14 bases fitting TRBD2. The CDR3 consists of 17 residues. V dropped 3 bases and J dropped 4; count of bases not matched to a gene: 6. From germline, CDR1 is LNHDA and CDR2 SQIVND (reference sequence). CDR3 sequence (DNA): TGTGCCAGTAGTATTTTGGGGACTAGCGGGGGACCAGATACGCAGTATTTT. Its protein is CASSILGTSGGPDTQYF.